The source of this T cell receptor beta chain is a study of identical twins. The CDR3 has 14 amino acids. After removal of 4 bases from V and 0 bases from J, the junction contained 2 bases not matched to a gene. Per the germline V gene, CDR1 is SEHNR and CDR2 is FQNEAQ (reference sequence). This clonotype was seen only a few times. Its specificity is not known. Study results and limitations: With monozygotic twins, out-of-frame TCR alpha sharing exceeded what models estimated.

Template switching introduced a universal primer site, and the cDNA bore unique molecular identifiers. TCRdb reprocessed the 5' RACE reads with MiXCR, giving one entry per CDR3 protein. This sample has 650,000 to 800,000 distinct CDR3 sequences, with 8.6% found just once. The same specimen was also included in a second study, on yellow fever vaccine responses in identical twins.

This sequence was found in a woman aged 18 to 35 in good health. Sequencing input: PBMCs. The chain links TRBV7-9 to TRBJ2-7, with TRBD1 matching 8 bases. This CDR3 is CASSSDRDSYEQYF. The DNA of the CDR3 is TGTGCCAGCAGCTCGGACAGGGACTCCTACGAGCAGTACTTC. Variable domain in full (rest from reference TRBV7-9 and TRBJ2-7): DTGVSQNPRHKITKRGQNVTFRCDPISEHNRLYWYRQTLGQGPEFLTYFQNEAQLEKSRLLSDRFSAERPKGSFSTLEIQRTEQGDSAMYLCASSSDRDSYEQYFGPGTRLTVT.